Shown below are 17 T cell receptor beta chains from a single sample sequenced in a study of OX40 agonist ivuxolimab in advanced cancers. TCRdb keeps only in-frame clones here, not all; method: immunoSEQ multiplex PCR. Of some 60,000 clones listed, less than 95% are singletons. Source: CD4+ or CD8+ T cells sorted from blood, taken in a trial of the OX40 agonist ivuxolimab. Receptor source: an adult with an advanced solid tumor such as melanoma, head and neck, liver or kidney cancer.

A single count supports this clone. This rearrangement joins TRBV28 to TRBJ2-1; 9 bases fit TRBD2. The germline CDR1 and CDR2 sequences are MDHEN and SYDVKM. The CDR3 consists of 15 residues. The V gene end was trimmed by 3 bases and the J gene end by 2 bases; junction bases not matched to a gene: 2. In DNA form, the CDR3 reads TGTGCCAGCAGTTTCTGGACTAGCGCCTACAATGAGCAGTTCTTC. This gives the protein CASSFWTSAYNEQFF.

V is TRBV5-1 and J is TRBJ2-1; 7 nucleotides agree with TRBD2. Germline values: CDR1 SGHRS, CDR2 YFSETQ. This CDR3 spans 16 amino acids. Unmatched junction bases numbered 12, after V lost 4 bases and J lost 5 bases. The CDR3 region is CASSPALATSNNEQFF. The CDR3 bases are TGCGCCAGCAGCCCAGCCTTAGCGACTAGCAACAATGAGCAGTTCTTC.

This clone came up a few times. This chain links TRBV6-1 with TRBJ2-3; tentatively, D is TRBD2 (5 bases). Germline CDR1 reads MNHNS; CDR2 reads SASEGT. Trimming removed 5 bases at V and 4 bases at J, with 13 bases between. CDR3 length equals 14 residues. CDR3 in DNA: TGTGCCAGCAGTTCGCAGTCCGGGGCAGATACGCAGTATTTT. It specifies CASSSQSGADTQYF.

This rearrangement joins TRBV7-9 to TRBJ2-7, with 8 bases aligning to TRBD1. Looked up from germline, CDR1 is SEHNR and CDR2 is FQNEAQ (reference sequence). V lost 1 base, J lost 7 bases, and 9 bases stayed unmatched. This CDR3 is 15 amino acids long. CDR3 region: CASSLGRQGSGEQYF. DNA of the CDR3: TGTGCCAGCAGCTTAGGCCGACAGGGGTCAGGAGAGCAGTACTTC.

The rearrangement joins TRBV7-8 to TRBJ2-5; D possibly matches TRBD1 or TRBD2 (5 bases each). Germline V gene data show CDR1 as SGHVS and CDR2 as FQNEAQ. V was trimmed by 1 base and J by 3 bases, leaving 21 bases between them. The CDR3 totals 18 residues. As DNA, the CDR3 is TGTGCCAGCAGCTTAGGAGGGGTGGGGCTAGACTACAAAGAGACCCAGTACTTC. Translation: CASSLGGVGLDYKETQYF.

The chain carries TRBV6-6 and TRBJ2-1; 7 nucleotides match TRBD1. Germline loops: CDR1 MNHNY, CDR2 SVGAGI (reference sequence). V lost 7 bases, J lost 14 bases, and 8 bases stayed unmatched. The CDR3 extends over 11 amino acids. CDR3 protein: CASTPDRVKFF. The CDR3 nucleotides read TGTGCCAGCACCCCTGACAGGGTTAAGTTCTTC.

In this sample, this clone turned up once. The chain uses TRBV27 and TRBJ2-4; no clear D. The V and J ends lost 7 bases and 0 bases respectively, with 10 bases between them. The CDR3 sequence is 14 residues long. Germline assignment: CDR1 MNHEY and CDR2 SMNVEV (reference sequence). Here the CDR3 reads CASKQILAKNIQYF. The CDR3 DNA reads as TGTGCCAGCAAACAGATCCTAGCCAAAAACATTCAGTACTTC.

The chain is built from TRBV30 and TRBJ2-5; D may be TRBD1 or TRBD2 (5 bases each). This CDR3 region has 13 residues. Germline assignment: CDR1 GTSNPN and CDR2 SVGIG (reference sequence). The V end was cut by 1 base, the J end by 5 bases, with 11 bases between. CDR3 nucleotide sequence: TGTGCCTGGAGTGGAGGGGCCGCGGAGACCCAGTACTTC. Encoded protein: CAWSGGAAETQYF. Full variable domain (rest looked up from reference TRBV30 and TRBJ2-5): SQTIHQWPATLVQPVGSPLSLECTVEGTSNPNLYWYRQAAGRGLQLLFYSVGIGQISSEVPQNLSASRPQDRQFILSSKKLLLSDSGFYLCAWSGGAAETQYFGPGTRLLVL.

This clone showed up just a few times. The chain combines TRBV4-1 with TRBJ1-1; D is uncertain. Germline CDR1 is MGHRA and CDR2 is YSYEKL. Trimming shortened V by 6 bases and J by 0 bases, and 11 bases separated the two germline ends. This CDR3 is 14 amino acids long. The CDR3 sequence is CASSRGWVNTEAFF. CDR3 nucleotide sequence: TGCGCCAGCAGTCGGGGATGGGTGAACACTGAAGCTTTCTTT.

V and J are TRBV2 and TRBJ2-7, with D perhaps assigned TRBD1 or TRBD2 (5 bases each). The germline CDR1 and CDR2 sequences are SNHLY and FYNNEI. V lost 6 bases, J lost 0 bases, and 12 bases lay in between. The CDR3 is 14 residues long. The CDR3 nucleotides are TGTGCCAGCAGGGACCGGGACGCCTCCTACGAGCAGTACTTC. It translates to CASRDRDASYEQYF.

The genes are TRBV9 and TRBJ2-5, with 12 bases matching TRBD2. The DNA matches TRBJ2-7 better at its end, which makes the J call doubtful. The CDR3 sequence is 15 residues long. The germline V gene has CDR1 SGDLS and CDR2 YYNGEE. CDR3 sequence (DNA): TGTGCCAGCAGTCCAGCTAGCGGGAGGGTGTACGAGCAGTACTTC. It translates to CASSPASGRVYEQYF.

The chain combines TRBV29-1 with TRBJ2-2; possible D gene TRBD1, 6 bases. V lost 7 bases and J lost 7, with 16 bases in between. Germline V gene data show CDR1 as SQVTM and CDR2 as ANQGSEA. The CDR3 extends over 13 amino acids. The CDR3, as DNA: TGCAGCGGGTCACAGGGTCGAAGCGGGGAGCTGTTTTTT. Amino acids: CSGSQGRSGELFF.

The V and J genes are TRBV7-8 and TRBJ1-5; tentatively, D is TRBD1 (6 bases). The germline V gene has CDR1 SGHVS and CDR2 FQNEAQ. V lost 1 base and J lost 5, with 15 bases in between. This CDR3 has 16 residues. The CDR3 region is CASSLGGPGVYQPQHF. The CDR3 DNA is TGTGCCAGCAGCTTAGGGGGGCCTGGGGTGTATCAGCCCCAGCATTTT.

The V call is TRBV9, the J call TRBJ2-1; D possibly matches TRBD1 or TRBD2 (5 bases each). Germline CDR1 and CDR2: SGDLS and YYNGEE. Trimming stripped 4 bases from V and 7 bases from J, with 27 bases between. This CDR3 has 18 residues. The CDR3 loop is CASSSSRGDRNRANEQFF. CDR3 DNA: TGTGCCAGCAGCTCCAGTAGAGGGGACCGCAACCGAGCAAATGAGCAGTTCTTC.

The chain recombines TRBV28 with TRBJ2-7; D remains unclear. Germline CDR1 and CDR2: MDHEN and SYDVKM. V was cut by 7 bases and J by 3 bases, with 7 bases left in between. The CDR3 length is 11 residues. CDR3 DNA: TGTGCCAGCACAACCAACTACGAGCAGTACTTC. Protein sequence: CASTTNYEQYF.

The chain recombines TRBV29-1 with TRBJ2-7; the D gene could be TRBD1 or TRBD2 (5 bases each). Trimming cost V 7 bases and J 0 bases, with 10 bases left between them. CDR1 SQVTM and CDR2 ANQGSEA come from the germline V gene. This CDR3 spans 12 amino acids. The CDR3 nucleotides read TGCAGCGGCCGGGACGTCTCCTACGAGCAGTACTTC. Protein product: CSGRDVSYEQYF.

The CDR3: CASAPGINYGYTF. CDR3 bases: TGTGCCAGCGCCCCCGGGATTAACTATGGCTACACCTTC. This chain connects TRBV18 to TRBJ1-2; D unclear. Looked up from germline, CDR1 is KGHSH and CDR2 is LQKENI. The CDR3 spans 13 residues. V was pared by 8 bases and J by 1 base, with 11 bases between.